A selection of T cell receptor beta chains follows, all from one sample in a study of T-cell reconstitution after alpha-beta-depleted transplantation in children. TCRdb used MiXCR to reprocess the PCR reads, holding one entry per CDR3 protein. The sample has approximately 650,000 distinct CDR3 sequences, approximately 14% seen once; the top ten hold 0.75% to 0.85%. This specimen was PBMCs, taken before TCRalphabeta/CD19-depleted stem cell transplant. The receptors were sampled from a girl aged 2 to 10 with congenital amegakaryocytic thrombocytopenia, due to receive a stem cell transplant. CDR3s include the opening cysteine and the closing phenylalanine or tryptophan. Each record gives: J gene, V gene, clone size, D gene, CDR3 protein, CDR3 DNA. D genes are given only for firm matches. Clone size is not always given. Where it is, it says once, few, many or a class for expanded clones.

j_call: TRBJ1-2; v_call: TRBV3-1; clone_size: few; d_call: NA; cdr3_aa: CASSQGTLLSNYGYTF; cdr3_nt: TGTGCCAGCAGCCAAGGAACACTGCTATCTAACTATGGCTACACCTTC
j_call: TRBJ2-1; v_call: TRBV5-1; clone_size: many; d_call: TRBD2; cdr3_aa: CASSPPSGIGDEQFF; cdr3_nt: TGCGCCAGCAGCCCGCCTAGCGGGATTGGCGATGAGCAGTTCTTC
j_call: TRBJ2-3; v_call: TRBV20-1; clone_size: many; d_call: TRBD2; cdr3_aa: CSAPSGMGSTDTQYF; cdr3_nt: TGCAGTGCTCCTAGCGGGATGGGGAGCACAGATACGCAGTATTTT
j_call: TRBJ2-2; v_call: TRBV5-1; clone_size: many; d_call: NA; cdr3_aa: CASSLHRDLITGELFF; cdr3_nt: TGCGCCAGCAGCTTACACCGGGACTTAATCACCGGGGAGCTGTTTTTT
j_call: TRBJ2-1; v_call: TRBV12-3/TRBV12-4; clone_size: NA; d_call: NA; cdr3_aa: CASTYGSVEQFF; cdr3_nt: TGTGCCAGCACGTACGGGAGTGTTGAGCAGTTCTTC
j_call: TRBJ2-1; v_call: TRBV11-2; clone_size: many; d_call: TRBD2; cdr3_aa: CASSLGLARTYNEQFF; cdr3_nt: TGTGCCAGCAGCTTGGGACTAGCGAGAACCTACAATGAGCAGTTCTTC
j_call: TRBJ2-7; v_call: TRBV5-1; clone_size: NA; d_call: TRBD1; cdr3_aa: CASSSSGQGPYEQYF; cdr3_nt: TGCGCCAGCAGTTCTTCCGGACAGGGACCCTACGAGCAGTACTTC
j_call: TRBJ2-1; v_call: TRBV30; clone_size: NA; d_call: TRBD2; cdr3_aa: CAWSVNLAGADNEQFF; cdr3_nt: TGTGCCTGGAGTGTAAATCTAGCGGGAGCTGACAATGAGCAGTTCTTC
j_call: TRBJ2-1; v_call: TRBV30; clone_size: many; d_call: NA; cdr3_aa: CAWSAARVGYDEQFF; cdr3_nt: TGTGCCTGGAGTGCCGCTAGGGTCGGGTACGATGAGCAGTTCTTC
j_call: TRBJ2-1; v_call: TRBV15; clone_size: many; d_call: NA; cdr3_aa: CATSRDTGEQFF; cdr3_nt: TGTGCCACCAGCAGAGATACAGGGGAGCAGTTCTTC
j_call: TRBJ2-1; v_call: TRBV20-1; clone_size: many; d_call: NA; cdr3_aa: CSARDEVVRQFF; cdr3_nt: TGCAGTGCTAGAGATGAGGTAGTGCGGCAGTTCTTC
j_call: TRBJ1-1; v_call: TRBV7-2; clone_size: NA; d_call: NA; cdr3_aa: CASGPGGSEAFF; cdr3_nt: TGTGCCAGCGGCCCCGGGGGCAGTGAAGCTTTCTTT
j_call: TRBJ2-1; v_call: TRBV5-1; clone_size: many; d_call: NA; cdr3_aa: CASSLGLARGMEQFF; cdr3_nt: TGCGCCAGCAGCTTGGGTCTCGCTAGAGGCATGGAGCAGTTCTTC
j_call: TRBJ2-1; v_call: TRBV29-1; clone_size: NA; d_call: NA; cdr3_aa: CSEGGTVGNEQFF; cdr3_nt: TGCAGCGAGGGGGGGACCGTCGGCAATGAGCAGTTCTTC
j_call: TRBJ2-3; v_call: TRBV20-1; clone_size: many; d_call: TRBD2; cdr3_aa: CSASGTHTRTDTQYF; cdr3_nt: TGCAGTGCCAGCGGGACCCACACTCGCACAGATACGCAGTATTTT
j_call: TRBJ2-1; v_call: TRBV2; clone_size: NA; d_call: NA; cdr3_aa: CASRMVNEQFF; cdr3_nt: TGTGCCAGCAGAATGGTCAATGAGCAGTTCTTC
j_call: TRBJ2-7; v_call: TRBV5-1; clone_size: many; d_call: NA; cdr3_aa: CASSFLPSISYEQYF; cdr3_nt: TGCGCCAGCAGCTTTCTTCCCAGCATCTCCTACGAGCAGTACTTC
j_call: TRBJ2-1; v_call: TRBV7-8; clone_size: NA; d_call: TRBD2; cdr3_aa: CASSPHTAGGPHNEQFF; cdr3_nt: TGTGCCAGCAGCCCACATACAGCGGGAGGGCCACACAATGAGCAGTTCTTC
j_call: TRBJ2-1; v_call: TRBV4-1; clone_size: NA; d_call: TRBD1; cdr3_aa: CASSLRQGTGNEQFF; cdr3_nt: TGCGCCAGCAGCCTAAGACAGGGCACTGGCAATGAGCAGTTCTTC
j_call: TRBJ2-7; v_call: TRBV20-1; clone_size: many; d_call: TRBD2; cdr3_aa: CSADPSLAFSYEQYF; cdr3_nt: TGCAGTGCTGACCCTTCACTAGCGTTCTCCTACGAGCAGTACTTC
j_call: TRBJ2-5; v_call: TRBV11-2; clone_size: few; d_call: NA; cdr3_aa: CASSLLVVLSVRETQYF; cdr3_nt: TGTGCCAGCAGCTTATTGGTAGTACTATCGGTTCGGGAGACCCAGTACTTC
j_call: TRBJ2-7; v_call: TRBV10-3; clone_size: NA; d_call: TRBD2; cdr3_aa: CAISRTSGSYEQYF; cdr3_nt: TGTGCCATCAGTAGGACTAGCGGGAGTTACGAGCAGTACTTC
j_call: TRBJ2-1; v_call: TRBV15; clone_size: NA; d_call: TRBD2; cdr3_aa: CATSRDSVVAGLYDEQFF; cdr3_nt: TGTGCCACCAGCAGAGATTCAGTGGTAGCGGGGCTGTATGATGAGCAGTTCTTC
j_call: TRBJ2-3; v_call: TRBV7-6; clone_size: many; d_call: TRBD1; cdr3_aa: CASSLAGQGADTQYF; cdr3_nt: TGTGCCAGCAGCTTAGCGGGACAGGGGGCAGATACGCAGTATTTT
j_call: TRBJ2-1; v_call: TRBV15; clone_size: few; d_call: TRBD1; cdr3_aa: CATSAQRGLRAYNEQFF; cdr3_nt: TGTGCCACCAGCGCCCAAAGGGGGCTGCGGGCGTACAATGAGCAGTTCTTC
j_call: TRBJ2-2; v_call: TRBV6-2/TRBV6-3; clone_size: many; d_call: TRBD1; cdr3_aa: CASSRTGSGELFF; cdr3_nt: TGTGCCAGCAGCAGGACAGGGTCCGGGGAGCTGTTTTTT
j_call: TRBJ2-1; v_call: TRBV19; clone_size: NA; d_call: NA; cdr3_aa: CASSIRSPTAYNEQFF; cdr3_nt: TGTGCCAGTAGTATTAGGTCTCCCACCGCCTACAATGAGCAGTTCTTC
j_call: TRBJ1-2; v_call: TRBV10-3; clone_size: many; d_call: NA; cdr3_aa: CAIRPGHEMDIYGYTF; cdr3_nt: TGTGCCATCAGGCCGGGACACGAGATGGATATATATGGCTACACCTTC
j_call: TRBJ2-5; v_call: TRBV20-1; clone_size: many; d_call: NA; cdr3_aa: CSASEGGAQETQYF; cdr3_nt: TGCAGTGCTAGCGAGGGGGGGGCCCAAGAGACCCAGTACTTC
j_call: TRBJ2-6; v_call: TRBV6-1; clone_size: few; d_call: NA; cdr3_aa: CASRNPGANVLTF; cdr3_nt: TGTGCCAGCAGGAACCCTGGGGCCAACGTCCTGACTTTC
j_call: TRBJ1-2; v_call: TRBV12-3/TRBV12-4; clone_size: many; d_call: TRBD1; cdr3_aa: CASSFRQGRGYTF; cdr3_nt: TGTGCCAGCAGTTTCCGACAGGGACGTGGCTACACCTTC
j_call: TRBJ1-1; v_call: TRBV7-9; clone_size: many; d_call: TRBD1; cdr3_aa: CASSYGQGVSTEAFF; cdr3_nt: TGTGCCAGCAGCTACGGACAGGGGGTGAGCACTGAAGCTTTCTTT
j_call: TRBJ2-2; v_call: TRBV10-3; clone_size: NA; d_call: TRBD2; cdr3_aa: CAICAQGLAGGRRTGELFF; cdr3_nt: TGTGCCATCTGTGCCCAGGGACTAGCGGGAGGTCGGCGCACCGGGGAGCTGTTTTTT
j_call: TRBJ2-5; v_call: TRBV12-3/TRBV12-4; clone_size: many; d_call: NA; cdr3_aa: CASSLGEAPGTQYF; cdr3_nt: TGTGCCAGCAGTTTGGGAGAGGCCCCAGGGACCCAGTACTTC
j_call: TRBJ2-3; v_call: TRBV5-1; clone_size: many; d_call: TRBD2; cdr3_aa: CASSLGVIAGADTQYF; cdr3_nt: TGCGCCAGCAGCTTGGGGGTGATAGCGGGAGCAGATACGCAGTATTTT
j_call: TRBJ2-1; v_call: TRBV11-2; clone_size: many; d_call: NA; cdr3_aa: CASTDPGGGPPNEQFF; cdr3_nt: TGTGCCAGCACCGATCCAGGGGGAGGGCCCCCCAATGAGCAGTTCTTC
j_call: TRBJ1-5; v_call: TRBV12-3/TRBV12-4; clone_size: NA; d_call: TRBD1; cdr3_aa: CASSPTQGRGLLSNQPQHF; cdr3_nt: TGTGCCAGCAGTCCGACCCAAGGCAGGGGGCTCCTTAGCAATCAGCCCCAGCATTTT
j_call: TRBJ1-4; v_call: TRBV13; clone_size: many; d_call: TRBD1; cdr3_aa: CASSRRGRDEKLFF; cdr3_nt: TGTGCCAGCAGCCGCAGGGGGCGCGATGAAAAACTGTTTTTT
j_call: TRBJ1-5; v_call: TRBV6-5; clone_size: NA; d_call: NA; cdr3_aa: CASSFADGNQPQHF; cdr3_nt: TGTGCCAGCAGTTTTGCTGATGGCAATCAGCCCCAGCATTTT
j_call: TRBJ2-3; v_call: TRBV18; clone_size: NA; d_call: TRBD2; cdr3_aa: CASSPQLAGGPMDTDTQYF; cdr3_nt: TGTGCCAGCTCGCCTCAACTAGCGGGAGGGCCAATGGACACAGATACGCAGTATTTT
j_call: TRBJ1-4; v_call: TRBV18; clone_size: NA; d_call: NA; cdr3_aa: CASRQGNEKLFF; cdr3_nt: TGTGCCAGCCGCCAGGGGAATGAAAAACTGTTTTTT
j_call: TRBJ1-5; v_call: TRBV6-1; clone_size: NA; d_call: NA; cdr3_aa: CASSPGTFIQPQHF; cdr3_nt: TGTGCCAGCAGCCCCGGGACATTCATACAGCCCCAGCATTTT